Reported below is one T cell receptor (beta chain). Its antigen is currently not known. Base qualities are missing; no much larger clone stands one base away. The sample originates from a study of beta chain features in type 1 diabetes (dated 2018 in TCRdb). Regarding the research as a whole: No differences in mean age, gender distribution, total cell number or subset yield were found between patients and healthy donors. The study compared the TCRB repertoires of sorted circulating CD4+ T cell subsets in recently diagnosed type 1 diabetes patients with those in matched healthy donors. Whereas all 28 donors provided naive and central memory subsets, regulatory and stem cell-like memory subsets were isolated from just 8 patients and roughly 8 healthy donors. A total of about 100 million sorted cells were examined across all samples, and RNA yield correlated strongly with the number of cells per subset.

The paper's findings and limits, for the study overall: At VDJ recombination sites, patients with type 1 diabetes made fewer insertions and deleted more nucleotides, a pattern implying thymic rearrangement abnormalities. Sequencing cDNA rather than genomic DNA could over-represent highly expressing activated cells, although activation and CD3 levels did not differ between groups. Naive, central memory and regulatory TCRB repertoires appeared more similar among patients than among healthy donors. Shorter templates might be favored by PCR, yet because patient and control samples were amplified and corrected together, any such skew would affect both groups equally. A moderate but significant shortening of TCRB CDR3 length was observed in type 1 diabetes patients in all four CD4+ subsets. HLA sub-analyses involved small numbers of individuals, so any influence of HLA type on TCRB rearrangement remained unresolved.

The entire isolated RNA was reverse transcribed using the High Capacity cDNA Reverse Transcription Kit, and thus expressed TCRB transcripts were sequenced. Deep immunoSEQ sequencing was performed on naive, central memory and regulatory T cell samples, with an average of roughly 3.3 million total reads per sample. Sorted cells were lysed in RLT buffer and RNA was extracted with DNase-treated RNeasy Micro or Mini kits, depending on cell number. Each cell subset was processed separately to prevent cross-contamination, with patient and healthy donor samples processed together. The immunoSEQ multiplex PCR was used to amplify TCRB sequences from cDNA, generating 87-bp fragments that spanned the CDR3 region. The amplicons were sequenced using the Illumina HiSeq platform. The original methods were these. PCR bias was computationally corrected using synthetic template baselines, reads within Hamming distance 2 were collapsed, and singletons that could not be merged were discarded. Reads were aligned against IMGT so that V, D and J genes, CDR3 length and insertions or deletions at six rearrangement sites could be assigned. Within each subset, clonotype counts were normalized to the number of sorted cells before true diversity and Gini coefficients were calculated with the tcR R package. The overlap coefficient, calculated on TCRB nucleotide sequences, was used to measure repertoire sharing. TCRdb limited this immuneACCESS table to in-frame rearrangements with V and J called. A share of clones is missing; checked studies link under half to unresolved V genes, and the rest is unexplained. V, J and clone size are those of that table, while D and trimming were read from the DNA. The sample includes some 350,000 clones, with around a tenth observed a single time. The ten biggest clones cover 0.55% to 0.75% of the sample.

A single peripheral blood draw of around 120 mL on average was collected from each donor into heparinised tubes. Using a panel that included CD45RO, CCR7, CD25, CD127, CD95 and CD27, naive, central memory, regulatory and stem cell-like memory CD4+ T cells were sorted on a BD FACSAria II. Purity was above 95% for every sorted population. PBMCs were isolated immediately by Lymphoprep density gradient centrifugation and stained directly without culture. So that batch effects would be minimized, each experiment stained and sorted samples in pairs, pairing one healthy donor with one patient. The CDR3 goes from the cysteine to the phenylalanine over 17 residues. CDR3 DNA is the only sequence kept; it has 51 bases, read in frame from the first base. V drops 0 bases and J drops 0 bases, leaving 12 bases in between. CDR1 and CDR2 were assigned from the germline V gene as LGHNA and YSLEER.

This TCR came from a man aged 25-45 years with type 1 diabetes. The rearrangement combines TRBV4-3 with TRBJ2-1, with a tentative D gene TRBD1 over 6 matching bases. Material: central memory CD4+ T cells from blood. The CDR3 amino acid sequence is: CASSQDIGRGSYNEQFF. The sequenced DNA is TGCGCCAGCAGCCAAGATATCGGCAGGGGCTCCTACAATGAGCAGTTCTTC.